This section outlines one T cell receptor beta chain sequence together with its context. The antigen is undetermined. From 15-18 subjects, over 200 million TCR-beta sequences were obtained in each sequencing run. One entry per CDR3 protein, called by TCRdb with MiXCR from the 5' RACE reads. The table lists about 59,000 distinct CDR3 sequences, around 24% of them singletons, with roughly 4.6% in the top ten. The record originates from a study of neurological immune-mediated disorders. General study findings and limits: Multiple sclerosis was found to have the least TCR clonal expansion, below healthy controls, and HTLV-1-associated myelopathy the most.

Specified time point: technical triplicate 2. Unsorted libraries were generated from 2 million PBMCs. These cells had been stored in RNAlater at -80 C. Between the trimmed V and J ends, which lost 3 bases and 2 bases, there was a span of 8 bases. This CDR3 contains 14 residues. Germline CDR1 reads SGHRS; CDR2 reads YFSETQ. This TCR derives from a man between 60 and 75 years old with HTLV-1-associated myelopathy (HAM/TSP). Input material: PBMCs. This rearrangement joins TRBV5-1 to TRBJ1-4; TRBD1 is a possible D gene (5 bases). CDR3 sequence (DNA): TGCGCCAGCAGCTCGCGGGGGACTAATGAAAAACTGTTTTTT. Translated, it gives CASSSRGTNEKLFF.